What follows are 8 T cell receptor beta chains derived from one specimen sequenced in a study of blood T cell repertoires in COVID-19. Measured with immunoSEQ multiplex PCR; TCRdb has only the in-frame clones, and not every one. The top ten hold 12% of the sample, which has about 180,000 clones, 80% to 85% seen once. The sequencing sample was made of peripheral blood. The receptors shown here come from a woman older than 75 with COVID-19, enrolled during active disease.

This chain links TRBV15 with TRBJ1-4; tentatively, D is TRBD1 (5 bases). Trimming stripped 0 bases from V and 5 bases from J, with 10 bases between. This CDR3 has 15 amino acids. In germline, CDR1 is LNHNV, CDR2 YYDKDF (reference sequence). In nucleotides, the CDR3 is TGTGCCACCAGCAGAGAAGACAGCGCCAATGAAAAACTGTTTTTT. Its translation is CATSREDSANEKLFF.

The V and J genes are TRBV6-6 and TRBJ2-1; TRBD2 agrees at 9 bases. The length of the CDR3 is 15 residues. CDR1 is MNHNY, CDR2 SVGAGI, per germline (reference sequence). The V and J ends lost 0 bases and 4 bases, in that order; junction bases with no gene match: 1. CDR3 DNA sequence: TGTGCCAGCAGTTACTCAAGCGGGAGGTACAATGAGCAGTTCTTC. It translates to CASSYSSGRYNEQFF.

The gene calls are TRBV5-1 and TRBJ2-7, with a weak D call TRBD2 (7 bases). Germline CDR1 reads SGHRS; CDR2 reads YFSETQ. V was pared by 0 bases and J by 1 base, with 14 bases between. CDR3 length: 16 residues. The CDR3 loop reads CASSLGGGPFSYEQYF. Here the CDR3 DNA reads TGCGCCAGCAGCTTGGGCGGGGGCCCCTTTTCCTACGAGCAGTACTTC.

This clone has a single count. V and J are TRBV13 and TRBJ2-7; 14 bases align to TRBD2. Germline lookup yields CDR1 PRHDT and CDR2 FYEKMQ (reference sequence). The CDR3 extends over 15 amino acids. V lost 4 bases to trimming and J lost 4 bases; unmatched junction nucleotides: 3. The CDR3 reads CASSSGTSGSYEQYF. CDR3 coding DNA: TGTGCCAGCAGCTCGGGGACTAGCGGGAGTTACGAGCAGTACTTC.

The chain joins TRBV28 to TRBJ2-7; TRBD2 agrees at 7 bases. V dropped 2 bases and J dropped 4; count of bases not matched to a gene: 5. There are 14 residues in the CDR3. Looked up from germline, CDR1 is MDHEN and CDR2 is SYDVKM. This CDR3 is CASSLNQGGYEQYF. The CDR3 bases are TGTGCCAGCAGTTTAAATCAGGGAGGGTACGAGCAGTACTTC.

The rearrangement links TRBV7-2 to TRBJ2-1, with D maybe TRBD1 (5 bases). V dropped 5 bases and J dropped 8 bases, with 28 bases sitting between them. CDR1 is SGHTA and CDR2 is FQGNSA in the germline V gene. This CDR3 is built from 18 residues. The CDR3 loop is CASSTPRTFSERGDEQFF. For the CDR3, the DNA is TGTGCCAGCAGCACACCCCGGACATTCTCCGAAAGAGGCGATGAGCAGTTCTTC. The whole variable domain, filled in from reference TRBV7-2 and TRBJ2-1, reads GAGVSQSPSNKVTEKGKDVELRCDPISGHTALYWYRQSLGQGLEFLIYFQGNSAPDKSGLPSDRFSAERTGGSVSTLTIQRTQQEDSAVYLCASSTPRTFSERGDEQFFGPGTRLTVL.

This sequence joins TRBV2 and TRBJ2-3; the D gene is possibly TRBD2 (7 bases). The V end lost 3 bases, the J end lost 6 bases, and 22 bases lay between the germline ends. The CDR3 contains 17 residues. The germline gives CDR1 SNHLY, CDR2 FYNNEI. The CDR3 loop reads CASSEGWGGPRRDTQYF. CDR3 nucleotide sequence: TGTGCCAGCAGTGAGGGTTGGGGGGGGCCGAGGAGGGATACGCAGTATTTT. Full variable domain (missing parts from reference TRBV2 and TRBJ2-3): EPEVTQTPSHQVTQMGQEVILRCVPISNHLYFYWYRQILGQKVEFLVSFYNNEISEKSEIFDDQFSVERPDGSNFTLKIRSTKLEDSAMYFCASSEGWGGPRRDTQYFGPGTRLTVL.

The gene calls are TRBV7-9 and TRBJ2-1; D is undetermined. Trimming pared 1 base from V and 0 bases from J, leaving 13 bases between. CDR3 length: 17 residues. Germline V lookup: CDR1 SEHNR, CDR2 FQNEAQ (reference sequence). DNA for the CDR3: TGTGCCAGCAGCTTAGAAACGGGTACATTCTCCTACAATGAGCAGTTCTTC. As protein: CASSLETGTFSYNEQFF.